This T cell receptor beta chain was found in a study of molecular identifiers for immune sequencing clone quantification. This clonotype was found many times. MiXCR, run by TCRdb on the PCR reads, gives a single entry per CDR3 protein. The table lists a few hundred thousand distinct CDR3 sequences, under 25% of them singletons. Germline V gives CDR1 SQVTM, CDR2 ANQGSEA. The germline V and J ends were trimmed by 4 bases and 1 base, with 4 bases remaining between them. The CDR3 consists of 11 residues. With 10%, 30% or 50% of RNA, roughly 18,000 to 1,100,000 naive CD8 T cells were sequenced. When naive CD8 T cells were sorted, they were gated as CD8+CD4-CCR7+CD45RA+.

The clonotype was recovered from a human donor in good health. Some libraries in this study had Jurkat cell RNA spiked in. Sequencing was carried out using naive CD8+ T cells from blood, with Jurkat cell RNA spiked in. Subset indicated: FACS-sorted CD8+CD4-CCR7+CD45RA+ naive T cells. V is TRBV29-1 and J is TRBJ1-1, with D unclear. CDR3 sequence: CSVGKNTEAFF. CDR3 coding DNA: TGCAGCGTTGGTAAGAACACTGAAGCTTTCTTT.